The rows below give T cell receptor beta chains drawn from one sample of a study of T cell changes during pregnancy in multiple sclerosis. TCRdb keeps only in-frame clones here, not all; method: immunoSEQ multiplex PCR. The sample lists around 27,000 clones, roughly nine tenths seen once, with roughly 0.74% in the top ten. Sequences were derived from CD4+ T cells from peripheral blood mononuclear cells, sampled in the first trimester of pregnancy. The receptors derive from a female donor with multiple sclerosis, enrolled in a pregnancy study. CDR3s include the opening cysteine and the closing phenylalanine or tryptophan. The D gene is left open where the match is weak. Clone size is not always given. Where it is, it says once, few, many or a class for expanded clones.

v_call	j_call	cdr3_length	clone_size	d_call	cdr3_aa	cdr3_nt
TRBV5-1	TRBJ1-4	15	NA	NA	CASSLARSTNEKLFF	TGCGCCAGCAGCTTGGCCAGGTCAACTAATGAAAAACTGTTTTTT
TRBV19	TRBJ2-3	14	NA	TRBD2	CASRHGGGRDTQYF	TGTGCCAGTAGGCATGGGGGGGGGAGAGATACGCAGTATTTT
TRBV28	TRBJ1-5	15	NA	NA	CASRREIYGNQPQHF	TGTGCCAGCAGGAGGGAGATCTACGGCAATCAGCCCCAGCATTTT
TRBV18	TRBJ1-3	16	NA	NA	CASSPKGPTSGNTIYF	TGTGCCAGCTCACCAAAGGGGCCGACCTCTGGAAACACCATATATTTT
TRBV11-2	TRBJ2-3	16	NA	NA	CASSLDGRLATDTQYF	TGTGCCAGCAGCTTAGATGGGCGTCTAGCGACAGATACGCAGTATTTT
TRBV10-2	TRBJ1-5	17	NA	TRBD1	CASSDYRTGFWGQPQHF	TGCGCCAGCAGTGATTATAGGACAGGGTTTTGGGGTCAGCCCCAGCATTTT
TRBV6-1	TRBJ1-1	14	NA	NA	CASSENLRATEAFF	TGTGCCAGCAGTGAAAATTTGAGGGCCACTGAAGCTTTCTTT
TRBV10-3	TRBJ2-7	14	NA	TRBD1	CAITRDRGTYEQYF	TGTGCCATCACCCGGGACAGGGGTACCTACGAGCAGTACTTC
TRBV7-2	TRBJ2-3	12	NA	NA	CASSHRTDTQYF	TGTGCCAGCAGCCATAGAACAGATACGCAGTATTTT
TRBV30	TRBJ2-5	14	NA	TRBD2	CACLQRTSRGTQYF	TGTGCCTGTTTACAACGGACTAGCCGCGGGACCCAGTACTTC
TRBV5-1	TRBJ2-7	14	NA	NA	CASSLGLSSYEQYF	TGCGCCAGCAGCTTGGGCCTCAGCTCCTACGAGCAGTACTTC
TRBV30	TRBJ2-1	15	NA	TRBD2	CAWSVTSGGANEQFF	TGTGCCTGGAGTGTGACTAGCGGGGGGGCCAATGAGCAGTTCTTC
TRBV5-1	TRBJ1-2	13	NA	NA	CASSHLGGNGYTF	TGCGCCAGCAGTCACCTCGGGGGTAATGGCTACACCTTC
TRBV9	TRBJ1-6	14	NA	NA	CASSVVQDNSPLHF	TGTGCCAGCAGCGTAGTACAAGATAATTCACCCCTCCACTTT
TRBV18	TRBJ1-1	13	few	NA	CASSPPFRTEAFF	TGTGCCAGCTCACCACCCTTTCGGACTGAAGCTTTCTTT
TRBV6-5	TRBJ2-7	14	NA	NA	CASSYQGQVYEQYF	TGTGCCAGCAGTTACCAGGGGCAGGTCTACGAGCAGTACTTC
TRBV18	TRBJ1-2	15	NA	NA	CASSASGHLIGGYTF	TGTGCCAGCTCGGCCTCCGGACATCTAATCGGTGGCTACACCTTC
TRBV7-9	TRBJ2-7	19	NA	NA	CASSSDASHWTVSSYEQYF	TGTGCCAGCAGCTCGGATGCCTCGCATTGGACTGTAAGCTCCTACGAGCAGTACTTC
TRBV18	TRBJ1-1	16	NA	TRBD1	CASSSPDRGLYTEAFF	TGTGCCAGCTCATCCCCGGACAGGGGCTTGTACACTGAAGCTTTCTTT
TRBV7-6	TRBJ2-5	13	NA	NA	CASSLAAKETQYF	TGTGCCAGCAGCTTAGCAGCGAAAGAGACCCAGTACTTC
TRBV10-3	TRBJ2-3	14	NA	NA	CAISESPHPNTQYF	TGTGCCATCAGTGAGTCCCCCCACCCTAATACGCAGTATTTT
TRBV6-6	TRBJ1-5	15	NA	TRBD1	CASSYPSGGNQPQHF	TGTGCCAGCAGTTACCCGTCAGGGGGGAATCAGCCCCAGCATTTT
TRBV11-1	TRBJ1-1	14	once	NA	CASSTGHRVTEAFF	TGTGCCAGCAGCACGGGACACAGGGTCACTGAAGCTTTCTTT
TRBV6-1	TRBJ2-5	14	NA	TRBD1	CASNTGGNQETQYF	TGTGCCAGCAATACAGGGGGTAACCAAGAGACCCAGTACTTC
TRBV2	TRBJ2-7	12	NA	NA	CASSGGSPEQYF	TGTGCCAGCAGTGGGGGCAGCCCCGAGCAGTACTTC
TRBV25-1	TRBJ1-2	15	NA	NA	CASSEYRETRYGYTF	TGTGCCAGCAGTGAATACAGGGAAACCCGTTATGGCTACACCTTC
TRBV6-1	TRBJ1-2	13	NA	NA	CASSEARGHGYTF	TGTGCCAGCAGTGAAGCGCGTGGTCATGGCTACACCTTC
TRBV10-1	TRBJ2-7	16	NA	NA	CASSDPIRHPFSEQYF	TGCGCCAGCAGTGACCCGATACGACACCCTTTTTCCGAGCAGTACTTC
TRBV5-8	TRBJ1-3	15	NA	NA	CASSLRGGSGNTIYF	TGTGCCAGCAGCCTACGGGGAGGCTCTGGAAACACCATATATTTT
TRBV4-1	TRBJ1-2	16	NA	NA	CASSQVDLRLPGGYTF	TGCGCCAGCAGCCAGGTGGACCTGCGGCTCCCGGGGGGCTACACCTTC
TRBV5-4	TRBJ2-2	18	NA	TRBD2	CASSPTPRGGPNTGELFF	TGTGCCAGCAGCCCGACTCCCCGCGGGGGGCCTAACACCGGGGAGCTGTTTTTT
TRBV5-1	TRBJ2-5	15	NA	TRBD2	CASHFTGGSSETQYF	TGCGCCAGCCACTTTACGGGGGGATCGTCGGAGACCCAGTACTTC
TRBV4-1	TRBJ2-1	15	NA	NA	CASSRMSGPDNEQFF	TGCGCCAGCAGCCGGATGTCAGGGCCAGACAATGAGCAGTTCTTC
TRBV14	TRBJ2-7	15	NA	TRBD1	CASSQRLTGTHEQYF	TGTGCCAGCAGCCAACGGTTGACAGGGACCCACGAGCAGTACTTC
TRBV20-1	TRBJ1-1	11	NA	NA	CSALGDGRAFF	TGCAGTGCTTTAGGGGATGGTAGAGCTTTCTTT
TRBV25-1	TRBJ1-1	14	NA	NA	CASRKQASNTEAFF	TGTGCCAGCAGAAAACAGGCTTCGAACACTGAAGCTTTCTTT
TRBV9	TRBJ1-5	15	NA	NA	CASSVSGREYQPQHF	TGTGCCAGCAGCGTTTCGGGGAGAGAGTATCAGCCCCAGCATTTT
TRBV21-1	TRBJ2-7	13	NA	NA	CASSCRPRSEQYF	TGTGCCAGCAGTTGTCGGCCGAGGAGCGAGCAGTACTTC
TRBV4-1	TRBJ1-4	16	NA	NA	CASSQAAQGEGEKLFF	TGCGCCAGCAGCCAGGCGGCACAGGGTGAAGGGGAAAAACTGTTTTTT
TRBV27	TRBJ2-7	13	once	NA	CASRRTISHEQYF	TGTGCCAGCAGACGGACAATCAGCCACGAGCAGTACTTC
TRBV14	TRBJ1-2	13	NA	NA	CASSPQGSYGYTF	TGTGCCAGCAGCCCTCAGGGTAGCTATGGCTACACCTTC
TRBV5-1	TRBJ2-7	18	NA	NA	CASSLAVLSVKNPHEQYF	TGCGCCAGCAGCTTGGCTGTCCTAAGTGTCAAAAACCCCCACGAGCAGTACTTC
TRBV27	TRBJ2-7	14	NA	TRBD1	CASSPLGTAYEQYF	TGTGCCAGCAGTCCATTGGGGACAGCCTACGAGCAGTACTTC
TRBV9	TRBJ1-2	13	NA	TRBD1	CASRGQGASGYTF	TGTGCCAGCAGGGGACAGGGGGCTAGCGGCTACACCTTC
TRBV14	TRBJ2-7	14	NA	NA	CASSLRMGSYEQYF	TGTGCCAGCAGTCTCAGGATGGGCTCCTACGAGCAGTACTTC
TRBV11-1	TRBJ2-3	18	NA	TRBD2	CASSSGGPFMTRADTQYF	TGTGCCAGCAGTTCGGGGGGACCGTTTATGACCAGGGCAGATACGCAGTATTTT
TRBV5-1	TRBJ1-2	15	NA	TRBD1	CASSLTTGPSYGYTF	TGCGCCAGCAGCTTGACGACAGGGCCGAGCTATGGCTACACCTTC
TRBV6-5	TRBJ2-5	13	NA	NA	CASSWEYQETQYF	TGTGCCAGCAGTTGGGAGTACCAAGAGACCCAGTACTTC
TRBV9	TRBJ2-7	14	NA	NA	CASSEQGLPYEQYF	TGTGCCAGCAGCGAACAGGGCCTTCCCTACGAGCAGTACTTC
TRBV5-1	TRBJ2-7	12	NA	NA	CASSLGHDEQYF	TGCGCCAGCAGCCTGGGACACGACGAGCAGTACTTC
TRBV2	TRBJ1-1	15	once	NA	CASSVVGRSGTEAFF	TGTGCCAGCAGTGTAGTGGGGAGGAGTGGGACTGAAGCTTTCTTT
TRBV5-4	TRBJ1-2	13	once	NA	CASSFPEETGYTF	TGTGCCAGCAGCTTTCCAGAGGAGACTGGCTACACCTTC
TRBV5-1	TRBJ2-7	14	NA	NA	CASSLGLAPYEQYF	TGCGCCAGCAGCTTGGGGCTAGCCCCCTACGAGCAGTACTTC